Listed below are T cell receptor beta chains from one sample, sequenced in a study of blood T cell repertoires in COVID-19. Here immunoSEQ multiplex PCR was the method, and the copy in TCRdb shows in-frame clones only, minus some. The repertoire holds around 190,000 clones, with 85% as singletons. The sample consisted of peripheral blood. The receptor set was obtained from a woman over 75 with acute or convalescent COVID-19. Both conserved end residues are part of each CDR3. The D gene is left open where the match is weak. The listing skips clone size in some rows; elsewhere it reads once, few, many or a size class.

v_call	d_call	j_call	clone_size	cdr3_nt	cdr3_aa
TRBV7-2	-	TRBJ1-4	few	TGTGCCAGCAGCAGGAGAGGTACAACTAATGAAAAACTGTTTTTT	CASSRRGTTNEKLFF
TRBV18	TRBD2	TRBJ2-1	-	TGTGCCAGCTCATCCCCTAGCGGGAGCTCCTACAATGAGCAGTTCTTC	CASSSPSGSSYNEQFF
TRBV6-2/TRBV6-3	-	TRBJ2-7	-	TGTGCCAGCAGCTATTTAGCCGTGAGGTACGAGCAGTACTTC	CASSYLAVRYEQYF
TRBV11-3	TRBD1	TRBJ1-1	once	TGTGCCAGCAGCTTAGGACCGGGACAGGCTGAAGCTTTCTTT	CASSLGPGQAEAFF
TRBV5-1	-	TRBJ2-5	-	TGCGCCAGCAGCATACCAGGGGCCGCTCAAGAGACCCAGTACTTC	CASSIPGAAQETQYF
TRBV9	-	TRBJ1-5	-	TGTGCCAGCAGCGCGACAGCAGAAGATAGCAATCAGCCCCAGCATTTT	CASSATAEDSNQPQHF
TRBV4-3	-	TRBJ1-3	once	TGCGCCAGCAGCCCGGTTTCGTCCGGGTCTGGAAACACCATATATTTT	CASSPVSSGSGNTIYF
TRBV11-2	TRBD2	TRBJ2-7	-	TGTGCCAGCAGCCCCCAACTAGCGGGAGTCGCCGAGCAGTACTTC	CASSPQLAGVAEQYF
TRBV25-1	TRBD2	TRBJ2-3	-	TGTGCCAGCAGTGAATCCCGGACTAGCGGGAAGGGGGATACGCAGTATTTT	CASSESRTSGKGDTQYF
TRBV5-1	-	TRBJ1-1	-	TGCGCCAGCAGCTTAGTATTGGTAGGGAGCCCAATGAACACTGAAGCTTTCTTT	CASSLVLVGSPMNTEAFF
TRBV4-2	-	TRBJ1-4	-	TGTGCCAGCAGCCAAGATCAGGGACCGGCGGGGGGAAAACTGTTTTTT	CASSQDQGPAGGKLFF
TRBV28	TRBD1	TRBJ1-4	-	TGTGCCAGCAGTTTTCGACAGGGGGTGCAACTGTTTTTT	CASSFRQGVQLFF
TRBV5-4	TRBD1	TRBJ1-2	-	TGTGCCAGCAGCTTGGCCACAGGGGTTTATGGCTACACCTTC	CASSLATGVYGYTF
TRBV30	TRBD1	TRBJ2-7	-	TGTGCCTGGAGTGGAACAGGGGCCGAGCAGTACTTC	CAWSGTGAEQYF
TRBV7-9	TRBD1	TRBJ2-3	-	TGTGCCAGCAGCCCGGGACAGGGGACGGGCACAGATACGCAGTATTTT	CASSPGQGTGTDTQYF
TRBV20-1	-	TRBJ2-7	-	TGCAGTGCTGGGGAGGGGGACGAGCAGTACTTC	CSAGEGDEQYF
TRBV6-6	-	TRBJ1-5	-	TGTGCCAGCAGTTACTCGACCAGGGATCAGCCCCAGCATTTT	CASSYSTRDQPQHF
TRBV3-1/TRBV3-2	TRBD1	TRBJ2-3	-	TGTGCCAGCAGTCTACAGGGGGCGGATACGCAGTATTTT	CASSLQGADTQYF
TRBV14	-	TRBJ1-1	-	TGTGCCAGCAGCCAAGTACGCGGGATGGGGAACACTGAAGCTTTCTTT	CASSQVRGMGNTEAFF
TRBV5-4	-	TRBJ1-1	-	TGTGCCAGCAGCTTTCCTGGGCGGGAGTCGAACACTGAAGCTTTCTTT	CASSFPGRESNTEAFF
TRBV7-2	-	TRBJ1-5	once	TGTGCCAGCAGCCAAAAGGTCGGGAGCAATCAGCCCCAGCATTTT	CASSQKVGSNQPQHF
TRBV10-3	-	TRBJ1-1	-	TGTGCCACGGGAGGGGCAGGGGACCGAACTGAAGCTTTCTTT	CATGGAGDRTEAFF
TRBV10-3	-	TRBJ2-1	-	TGTGCCATCAGTGAGTCGGGAGACGAAGAGCAGTTCTTC	CAISESGDEEQFF
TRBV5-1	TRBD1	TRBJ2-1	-	TGCGCCAGCAACCTCGGGACAGGGCCAACAAATGAGCAGTTCTTC	CASNLGTGPTNEQFF
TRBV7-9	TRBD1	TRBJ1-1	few	TGTGCCAGCAGCTTAGCTGACAGGGAGACTGAAGCTTTCTTT	CASSLADRETEAFF
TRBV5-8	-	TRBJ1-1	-	TGTGCCAGCTTTTGGGGGGGATGGGGTGAAGCTTTCTTT	CASFWGGWGEAFF
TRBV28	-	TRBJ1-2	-	TGTGCCAGCAGTTTAGGGTCCCTGAGGGGCTACACCTTC	CASSLGSLRGYTF
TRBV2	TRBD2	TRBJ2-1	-	TGTGCCAGCAGGGTAGCGGGAGGCAGGAATGAGCAGTTCTTC	CASRVAGGRNEQFF
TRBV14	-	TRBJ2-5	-	TGTGCCAGCAGCCAAGATCTGGGGGGAGAGACCCAGTACTTC	CASSQDLGGETQYF
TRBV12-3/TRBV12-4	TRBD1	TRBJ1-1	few	TGTGCCAGCAGCCGACAGGGGGCCACTGAAGCTTTCTTT	CASSRQGATEAFF
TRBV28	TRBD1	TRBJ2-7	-	TGTGCCAGCAGCCCTGGGACAGGGATTCTCTACGAGCAGTACTTC	CASSPGTGILYEQYF
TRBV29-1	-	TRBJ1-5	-	TGCAGCGCCGTAACAGGGCACGAGAGCAATCAGCCCCAGCATTTT	CSAVTGHESNQPQHF
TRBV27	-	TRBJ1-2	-	TGTGCCAGCGGCCCGTCCGGGGGTGCTATATTTGGCTACACCTTC	CASGPSGGAIFGYTF
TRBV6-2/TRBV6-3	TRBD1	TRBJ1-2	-	TGTGCCAGCAGTAAAGGGACAGGGGAGTTCGATGGCTACACCTTC	CASSKGTGEFDGYTF
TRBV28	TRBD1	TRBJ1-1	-	TGTGCCAGCAGTTTTGGTAGCCAGGGGGCAAAGGGGGCTTTCTTT	CASSFGSQGAKGAFF
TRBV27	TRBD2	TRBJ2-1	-	TGTGCCAGCAGTTTATTCGGGCTAGCGGGGGGCTTTTACAATGAGCAGTTCTTC	CASSLFGLAGGFYNEQFF
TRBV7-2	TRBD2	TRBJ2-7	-	TGTGCCAGCAGCTTGGTGGCTAGCGGGAGTCGTTACGAGCAGTACTTC	CASSLVASGSRYEQYF
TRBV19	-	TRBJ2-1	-	TGTGCCAGTAGTGTGTATAACAGCTACAATGAGCAGTTCTTC	CASSVYNSYNEQFF
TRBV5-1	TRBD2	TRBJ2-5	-	TGCGCCAGCAGCGCTAGACTAGCGGGACCGCAAGAGACCCAGTACTTC	CASSARLAGPQETQYF
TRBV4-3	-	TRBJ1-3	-	TGCGCCAGCAGCCAAGGGACCAGGGTTAGCTCTGGAAACACCATATATTTT	CASSQGTRVSSGNTIYF
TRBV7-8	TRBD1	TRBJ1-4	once	TGTGCCAGCAGCTTAGGGGGGGGCTCCGGGACAGGGAGGAATGAAAAACTGTTTTTT	CASSLGGGSGTGRNEKLFF
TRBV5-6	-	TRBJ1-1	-	TGTGCCAGCAGCTTGGGGAGGGAGGACACTGAAGCTTTCTTT	CASSLGREDTEAFF